This T cell receptor beta chain was sequenced for a study of T cells after yellow fever vaccination. In the study overall: SMART-Seq v4 Ultra Low Input served to prepare low-cell-number fractions.

Findings and limits, study-wide: Only a minor proportion of clonotypes was detected across both CD4 and CD8 compartments. Secondary responses were weaker yet peaked faster, day 5 versus 15.

This clonotype was picked up a small number of times. The antigen is undetermined. The CDR3 extends over 13 amino acids. Germline V CDR1 and CDR2: SGDLS, YYNGEE. Deletions cut 7 bases from V and 7 bases from J, with 14 bases between. 5'RACE template switching added a universal primer site and UMIs to TCR cDNA. Each CDR3 protein is one row after TCRdb ran MiXCR on the 5' RACE reads. Of about 320,000 distinct CDR3 sequences in the sample, roughly 10% were seen once. The clonotype originates from a man in his late teens or twenties who received the YFV17D yellow fever vaccine. This specimen consisted of CD4+ T cells sorted from PBMCs, obtained 45 days after the yellow fever booster vaccination. The rearrangement links TRBV9 to TRBJ2-2; possibly TRBD2 for D (6 bases). The CDR3 protein is CASRTAAGGELFF. CDR3 DNA: TGTGCCAGCCGGACGGCAGCGGGCGGGGAGCTGTTTTTT.